The clone carrying this T cell receptor beta chain has at least ten counts. The antigen is not known. Amplification of TCR beta CDR3 regions used RNA as the template. The HTBI primer set served for first-round RT-PCR of the TCR CDR3. Each CDR3 protein gets one entry after TCRdb re-called the multiplex PCR reads with MiXCR. Seen here are about 300,000 distinct CDR3 sequences, approximately 19% observed once, and the top ten hold under 40%. The data were taken from a study of T cells in Graves' hyperthyroidism and ophthalmopathy. Study-wide findings and caveats: By a 13 V-J model, ophthalmopathy was set apart from stable hyperthyroidism. The model anticipated ophthalmopathy a median approximately 6.7 months pre-onset.

Exclusion followed for patients with uncontrolled infection, other autoimmune disease, pregnancy or lactation. Clinical symptoms, serum thyroxine, TRAb, thyroid ultrasound and orbital computed tomography informed diagnoses. Germline lookup yields CDR1 SEHNR and CDR2 FQNEAQ (reference sequence). The CDR3 sequence is 15 residues long. The V end was cut by 5 bases, the J end by 2 bases, with 13 bases between. This receptor was obtained from a man aged 50-60 years with Graves' ophthalmopathy. The chain recombines TRBV7-9 with TRBJ2-1; maybe TRBD2 (5 bases). The sequenced material came from blood. For the CDR3, the DNA is TGTGCCAGCAGCCACCGGACTGGTACCTACAATGAGCAGTTCTTC. This encodes CASSHRTGTYNEQFF.